Listed below are T cell receptor beta chains from one sample, sequenced in a study of beta chain features in type 1 diabetes. Clones were read by immunoSEQ multiplex PCR, and TCRdb kept only the in-frame ones, dropping some. The table lists roughly 500,000 clones, roughly 30% of them singletons. Sample: naive CD4+ T cells from blood. Source of these receptors: a man between 18 and 35 years old in good health. Both conserved end residues are part of each CDR3. Fields, in order: V gene, J gene, D gene, clone size, CDR3 DNA, CDR3 protein. The D gene is left open where the match is weak. Where a row states a size, it is once, few, many or the class of an expanded clone; other rows omit it.

TRBV29-1,TRBJ2-7,.,few,TGCAGCGCATACGGGACACTCGATACCACCTACGAGCAGTACTTC,CSAYGTLDTTYEQYF
TRBV29-1,TRBJ1-5,.,few,TGCAGCGTTGTCAAGGAGGGACAGCCCCAGCATTTT,CSVVKEGQPQHF
TRBV5-1,TRBJ2-3,TRBD1,.,TGCGCCAGCAGCACGCGGGGACAGGCCACAGATACGCAGTATTTT,CASSTRGQATDTQYF
TRBV5-1,TRBJ2-7,.,.,TGCGCCAGCAGCTCCGGACAGTACGAGCAGTACTTC,CASSSGQYEQYF
TRBV30,TRBJ2-5,.,.,TGTGCCTGGAGCCCACACCCGGAAGAGACCCAGTACTTC,CAWSPHPEETQYF
TRBV9,TRBJ2-1,TRBD2,.,TGTGCCAGCAGCATATCCGGGACTAGTGTCAATGAGCAGTTCTTC,CASSISGTSVNEQFF
TRBV28,TRBJ2-2,.,.,TGTGCCAGCAGCTTACCAGACCTAGGCGGGGAGCTGTTTTTT,CASSLPDLGGELFF
TRBV7-9,TRBJ1-4,.,.,TGTGCCAGCAGCTTAGAAGCAACTAATGAAAAACTGTTTTTT,CASSLEATNEKLFF
TRBV30,TRBJ1-2,TRBD1,.,TGTGCCTGGACCCCGACAGGGATGGATGGCTACACCTTC,CAWTPTGMDGYTF
TRBV7-6,TRBJ2-7,.,few,TGTGCCAGCGGCCAAGCGCGGGGCAGAGAGCAGTACTTC,CASGQARGREQYF
TRBV25-1,TRBJ2-7,.,.,TGTGCCAGCAGTCCCAACCCTGTGGGCGAGCAGTACTTC,CASSPNPVGEQYF
TRBV30,TRBJ1-2,.,.,TGTGCCTGGAAGGCTCAGGGAGGTAACTATGGCTACACCTTC,CAWKAQGGNYGYTF
TRBV5-1,TRBJ2-1,.,few,TGCGCCAGCAGCTTGGAGTCAACCAATGAGCAGTTCTTC,CASSLESTNEQFF
TRBV30,TRBJ1-1,TRBD1,.,TGTGCCTGGAGGGAAAGACAGGGACTTGCCACTGAAGCTTTCTTT,CAWRERQGLATEAFF
TRBV7-3,TRBJ2-1,.,.,TGTGCCAGCAGCCCCCGCGGCGGGAACAATGAGCAGTTCTTC,CASSPRGGNNEQFF
TRBV18,TRBJ2-7,TRBD1,once,TGTGCCAGCTCCGGGACAGGGGGCTCTTACGAGCAGTACTTC,CASSGTGGSYEQYF
TRBV5-6,TRBJ2-7,.,.,TGTGCCAGCAGCTTGGTGTTTGGACGGATTGGCTCCGAGCAGTACTTC,CASSLVFGRIGSEQYF
TRBV4-2,TRBJ1-2,.,.,TGTGCCAGCAGCCAAGGGGCTCAGGGCGCCTATGGCTACACCTTC,CASSQGAQGAYGYTF
TRBV29-1,TRBJ2-3,TRBD2,.,TGCAGCGCTTTAGCGGGAGTCACAGATACGCAGTATTTT,CSALAGVTDTQYF
TRBV9,TRBJ1-4,.,.,TGTGCCAGCAGCGTAGCCCAATCTTCCGAAAAACTGTTTTTT,CASSVAQSSEKLFF
TRBV30,TRBJ2-3,.,few,TGTGCCTGGAGTATAGGTCAGGCAGATACGCAGTATTTT,CAWSIGQADTQYF
TRBV4-3,TRBJ2-3,TRBD2,.,TGCGCCAGCAGCCGACTAGCGGGAGGTACAGATACGCAGTATTTT,CASSRLAGGTDTQYF
TRBV28,TRBJ2-7,.,.,TGTGCCAGCAGTTTACGGGGACTGTCCTACGAGCAGTACTTC,CASSLRGLSYEQYF
TRBV25-1,TRBJ2-1,TRBD1,.,TGTGCCAGCAGTCCCCAGGACAGGTCGCACAATGAGCAGTTCTTC,CASSPQDRSHNEQFF
TRBV30,TRBJ2-7,TRBD1,.,TGTGCCTGGAGGGACAGGGCGGGCGAGCAGTACTTC,CAWRDRAGEQYF
TRBV6-5,TRBJ2-5,TRBD1,.,TGTGCCAGCAGCGACAGGGGGGAGACCCAGTACTTC,CASSDRGETQYF
TRBV15,TRBJ2-5,.,.,TGTGCCACCAGCCGACCAGGAGAGACCCAGTACTTC,CATSRPGETQYF
TRBV14,TRBJ2-7,.,.,TGTGCCAGCAGCCAAGATACCGATTCCTACGAGCAGTACTTC,CASSQDTDSYEQYF
TRBV9,TRBJ2-1,TRBD2,few,TGTGCCAGCAGCGGACTAGCGGGAGGCTACAATGAGCAGTTCTTC,CASSGLAGGYNEQFF
TRBV9,TRBJ2-7,TRBD2,.,TGTGCCAGCAGCACTGGGACTAGCGGGAGTCCCTACGAGCAGTACTTC,CASSTGTSGSPYEQYF
TRBV9,TRBJ2-3,.,.,TGTGCCAGCAGCGCGGGACACCTGGGAGATACGCAGTATTTT,CASSAGHLGDTQYF
TRBV30,TRBJ1-2,.,.,TGTGCCTGGGGGGACTGGTATGGCTACACCTTC,CAWGDWYGYTF
TRBV29-1,TRBJ2-5,.,.,TGCAGCGTTGAATCAGGAGGGGAGACCCAGTACTTC,CSVESGGETQYF
TRBV5-1,TRBJ2-7,.,.,TGCGCCAGCAGCTTGTTTGGCAGCTACGAGCAGTACTTC,CASSLFGSYEQYF
TRBV4-1,TRBJ2-7,.,few,TGCGCCAGCAGCCCCGGGACCCGGGGGGCGGGCTACGAGCAGTACTTC,CASSPGTRGAGYEQYF
TRBV10-3,TRBJ2-5,.,.,TGTGCCATCAGTGCGAGGCCAGGCGTACGTGTAGAGACCCAGTACTTC,CAISARPGVRVETQYF
TRBV6-6,TRBJ1-2,.,.,TGTGCCAGCAGACCACAGGATCCCGGAGGCTACACCTTC,CASRPQDPGGYTF
TRBV9,TRBJ2-7,.,.,TGTGCCAGCAGCGTGAGTCGGGTATCCTACGAGCAGTACTTC,CASSVSRVSYEQYF
TRBV29-1,TRBJ2-7,TRBD1,.,TGCAGCGTTGGAAGGGACAGGGCCAACTACGAGCAGTACTTC,CSVGRDRANYEQYF
TRBV27,TRBJ2-7,.,.,TGTGCCAGCAGCTCAACAGGGTTGGACGAGCAGTACTTC,CASSSTGLDEQYF
TRBV5-4,TRBJ2-5,TRBD2,.,TGTGCCAGCAGACTATCTAGCGGGAGGCTGGAAGAGACCCAGTACTTC,CASRLSSGRLEETQYF
TRBV14,TRBJ2-7,TRBD2,few,TGTGCCAGCAGCCAAGGACTAGCGGGAGCCGGCGAGCAGTACTTC,CASSQGLAGAGEQYF
TRBV4-2,TRBJ2-1,TRBD1,.,TGTGCCAGCAGCCAAGGACAGGGGGCAGAAAATGAGCAGTTCTTC,CASSQGQGAENEQFF
TRBV30,TRBJ2-7,.,.,TGTGCCTGGAGTGGTAGCTGGGCCCGGGAGCAGTACTTC,CAWSGSWAREQYF
TRBV14,TRBJ2-7,TRBD2,once,TGTGCCAGCGCGCCAGGACTAGTGGGCGAGCAGTACTTC,CASAPGLVGEQYF
TRBV2,TRBJ2-7,.,few,TGTGCCAGCAGTCTCGGACAGTCCTACGAGCAGTACTTC,CASSLGQSYEQYF
TRBV7-9,TRBJ2-5,TRBD2,few,TGTGCCAGCAGCTTAGCACTAGCGGGCAAGGAGACCCAGTACTTC,CASSLALAGKETQYF
TRBV6-5,TRBJ2-5,.,.,TGTGCCAGCAGTTCCGGGACACCGAAAGAGACCCAGTACTTC,CASSSGTPKETQYF
TRBV18,TRBJ1-1,.,.,TGTGCCAGCTCACCTTACAAAGACAGTTGGTACACTGAAGCTTTCTTT,CASSPYKDSWYTEAFF
TRBV29-1,TRBJ2-7,.,few,TGCAGCATCCGACATTCCTACGAGCAGTACTTC,CSIRHSYEQYF
TRBV5-1,TRBJ2-2,.,.,TGCGCCAGCAGCTTGGAATCGAGATTCACCGGGGAGCTGTTTTTT,CASSLESRFTGELFF
TRBV4-1,TRBJ2-3,TRBD2,few,TGCGCCAGCAGCCAGGCCTGGACTAGCGGGGCTAGCACAGATACGCAGTATTTT,CASSQAWTSGASTDTQYF
TRBV7-9,TRBJ2-3,TRBD1,few,TGTGCCAGCAGCCCCGCGGGGACAGGGGAGGATACGCAGTATTTT,CASSPAGTGEDTQYF
TRBV7-9,TRBJ1-1,.,.,TGTGCCAGCAGCTTACTACAGCGGTTCACTGAAGCTTTCTTT,CASSLLQRFTEAFF
TRBV5-1,TRBJ2-1,.,.,TGCGCCAGCAGCTTGGGACGGAGCTCCTACAATGAGCAGTTCTTC,CASSLGRSSYNEQFF
TRBV10-1,TRBJ2-1,.,.,TGCGCCAGCATAACGCATGAGCAGTTCTTC,CASITHEQFF
TRBV5-1,TRBJ2-3,TRBD1,.,TGCGCCAGCAGCCGGGACAGGGGACCAGATACGCAGTATTTT,CASSRDRGPDTQYF